The TCR beta chain described here comes from a study of T cell responses to AZD1222 COVID-19 vaccine. The ends were cut back, 0 bases at V and 1 base at J, with 10 bases in the middle. The CDR3 totals 15 residues. Clones were read by immunoSEQ multiplex PCR, and TCRdb kept only the in-frame ones, dropping some. This table holds around 120,000 clones, around 94% found once. The receptor comes from an adult who received the AZD1222 COVID-19 vaccine. The sequences come from peripheral blood, collected 28 days after the second AZD1222 dose. The J gene is TRBJ2-7, the V gene TRBV23-1, with unresolved D. TRBV23-1 is flagged as an ORF with uncertain function. The CDR3 protein is CASSQSGGLSYEQYF. DNA for the CDR3: TGCGCCAGCAGTCAATCTGGCGGTCTGTCCTACGAGCAGTACTTC.